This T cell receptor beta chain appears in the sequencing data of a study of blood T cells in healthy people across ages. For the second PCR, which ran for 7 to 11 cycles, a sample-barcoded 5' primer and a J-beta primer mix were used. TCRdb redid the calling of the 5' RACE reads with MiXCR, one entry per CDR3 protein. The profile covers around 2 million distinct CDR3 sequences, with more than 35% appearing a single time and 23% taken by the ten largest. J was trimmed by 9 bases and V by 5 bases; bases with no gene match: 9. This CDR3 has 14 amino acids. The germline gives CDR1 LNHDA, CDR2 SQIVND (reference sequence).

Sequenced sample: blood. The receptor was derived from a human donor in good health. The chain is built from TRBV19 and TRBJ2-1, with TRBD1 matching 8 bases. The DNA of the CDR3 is TGTGCCAGTAGTTTCCAGGCAGGGGGCGTTGAGCAGTTCTTC. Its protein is CASSFQAGGVEQFF. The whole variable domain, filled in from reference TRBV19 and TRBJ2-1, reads DGGITQSPKYLFRKEGQNVTLSCEQNLNHDAMYWYRQDPGQGLRLIYYSQIVNDFQKGDIAEGYSVSREKKESFPLTVTSAQKNPTAFYLCASSFQAGGVEQFFGPGTRLTVL.